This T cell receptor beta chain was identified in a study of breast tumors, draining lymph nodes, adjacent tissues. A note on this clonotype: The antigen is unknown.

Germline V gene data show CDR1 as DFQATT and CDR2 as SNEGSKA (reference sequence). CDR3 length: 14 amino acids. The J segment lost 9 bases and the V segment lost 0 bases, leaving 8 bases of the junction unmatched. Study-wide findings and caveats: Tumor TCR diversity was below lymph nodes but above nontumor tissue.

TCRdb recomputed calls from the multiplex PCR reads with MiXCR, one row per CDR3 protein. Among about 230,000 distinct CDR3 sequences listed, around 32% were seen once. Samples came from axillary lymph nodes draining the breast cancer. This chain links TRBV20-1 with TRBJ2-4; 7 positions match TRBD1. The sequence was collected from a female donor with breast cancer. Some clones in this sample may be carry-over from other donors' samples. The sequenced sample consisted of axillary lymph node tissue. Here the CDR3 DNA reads TGCAGTGCTAGAGATAATGACAGGGTTGCCATTCAGTACTTC. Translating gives CSARDNDRVAIQYF.